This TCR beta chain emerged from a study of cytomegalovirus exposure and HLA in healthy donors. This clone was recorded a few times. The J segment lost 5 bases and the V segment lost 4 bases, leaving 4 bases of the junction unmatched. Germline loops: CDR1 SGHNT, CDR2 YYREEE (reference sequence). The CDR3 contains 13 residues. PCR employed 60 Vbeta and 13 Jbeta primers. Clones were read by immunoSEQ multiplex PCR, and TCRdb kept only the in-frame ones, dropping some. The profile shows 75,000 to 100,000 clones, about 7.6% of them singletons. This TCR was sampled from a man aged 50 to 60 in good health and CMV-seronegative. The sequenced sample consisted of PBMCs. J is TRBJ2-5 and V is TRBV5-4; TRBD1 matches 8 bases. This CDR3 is CASSTQGAETQYF. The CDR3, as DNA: TGTGCCAGCAGCACTCAGGGGGCCGAGACCCAGTACTTC.